This passage covers 22 T cell receptor beta chains from one sample sequenced in a study of CD8+CD57+ T cells in acquired aplastic anemia. TCR beta VDJ and CDR3 profiles were obtained from a genomic DNA template. TCRdb passed the reads through MiXCR, listing each CDR3 protein once. The data hold about 180,000 distinct CDR3 sequences, with about 44% observed a single time. Only patients with CD8+CD57+ cell expansion on flow cytometry were chosen for sequencing. Input material: sorted CD4+, CD8+, or CD8+CD57+ T cells (not recorded which) from PBMCs. These receptors were collected from a human donor with aplastic anemia.

At least ten counts were recorded for this clonotype. The rearrangement links TRBV15 to TRBJ2-7; D is possibly TRBD1 or TRBD2 (5 bases each). V lost 0 bases and J lost 6, with 18 bases in between. The CDR3 has 16 residues. CDR1 is LNHNV, CDR2 YYDKDF, per germline (reference sequence). This CDR3 is CATSRDRGQGQGEQYF. As DNA, the CDR3 is TGTGCCACCAGCAGAGATCGCGGGCAGGGTCAGGGCGAGCAGTACTTC. The variable domain in full, with the rest retrieved from reference TRBV15 and TRBJ2-7, is DAMVIQNPRYQVTQFGKPVTLSCSQTLNHNVMYWYQQKSSQAPKLLFHYYDKDFNNEADTPDNFQSRRPNTSFCFLDIRSPGLGDTAMYLCATSRDRGQGQGEQYFGPGTRLTVT.

The V and J genes are TRBV2 and TRBJ1-2; D is ambiguous. Germline lookup yields CDR1 SNHLY and CDR2 FYNNEI. The V end lost 4 bases, the J end lost 2 bases, and 11 bases lay between the germline ends. The CDR3 has 14 amino acids. The CDR3 DNA sequence: TGTGCCAGCAGTGTATCGACTGGGAACTATGGCTACACCTTC. Protein sequence: CASSVSTGNYGYTF.

This rearrangement joins TRBV12-3 or TRBV12-4 to TRBJ2-7; 9 nucleotides match TRBD1. CDR3 length: 13 amino acids. J gave up 9 bases and V 5 bases, and 8 bases lay outside the gene matches. CDR3 loop: CASSRDRALGQYF. DNA of the CDR3: TGTGCCAGCAGTCGGGACAGGGCTCTTGGGCAGTACTTC.

This clonotype was observed many times. This chain connects TRBV2 to TRBJ2-2, with 10 nucleotides matching TRBD2. This CDR3 has 17 amino acids. V lost 5 bases, J lost 0 bases, and 6 bases stayed unmatched. The germline gives CDR1 SNHLY, CDR2 FYNNEI. CDR3 sequence: CASSYTGTSANTGELFF. The DNA for the CDR3 is TGTGCCAGCAGTTATACCGGGACTAGCGCGAACACCGGGGAGCTGTTTTTT.

This sequence joins TRBV9 and TRBJ2-1, with 7 bases identical to TRBD2. CDR3 length equals 13 residues. Germline V gene sequence: CDR1 SGDLS, CDR2 YYNGEE. V was pared by 4 bases and J by 9 bases, with 7 bases of the junction left unmatched. The CDR3 reads CASSTTLAGEQFF. CDR3 bases: TGTGCCAGCAGCACAACTTTAGCGGGTGAGCAGTTCTTC.

This clonotype was counted a few times. This rearrangement joins TRBV6-5 to TRBJ2-7, with unresolved D. In germline, CDR1 is MNHEY, CDR2 SVGAGI. CDR3 size: 15 residues. V shed 3 bases and J shed 2 bases, with 14 bases lying between them. The CDR3: CASSYSYYKTYEQYF. Here the CDR3 DNA reads TGTGCCAGCAGTTATTCCTACTACAAAACCTACGAGCAGTACTTC.

The rearrangement links TRBV12-5 to TRBJ2-2; the D gene is possibly TRBD1 (5 bases). Germline-derived CDR1 and CDR2 are LGHNT and FRNRAP. V lost 1 base and J 5 bases, leaving 11 bases between the germline ends. This CDR3 has 15 residues. The CDR3 sequence: CASGLGQGRTGELFF. The CDR3 DNA sequence: TGTGCTAGTGGTTTGGGCCAGGGTCGGACCGGGGAGCTGTTTTTT.

This chain joins TRBV13 and TRBJ1-1, with 9 bases lining up with TRBD1. This CDR3 is 15 amino acids long. Germline V lookup: CDR1 PRHDT, CDR2 FYEKMQ (reference sequence). V was pared by 5 bases and J by 3 bases, with 7 bases of the junction left unmatched. The CDR3 coding sequence is TGTGCCAGCAGCCCTCTAGGACAGGGGTACACTGAAGCTTTCTTT. Its translation: CASSPLGQGYTEAFF.

The chain recombines TRBV2 with TRBJ1-6, with 8 bases matching TRBD1. Germline V CDR1 and CDR2: SNHLY, FYNNEI. V lost 5 bases to trimming and J lost 10 bases; unmatched junction nucleotides: 4. The CDR3 runs 13 residues. The CDR3 DNA sequence: TGTGCCAGCAGTTACGGGACAGGCTCACCCCTCCACTTT. Encoded protein: CASSYGTGSPLHF.

The chain joins TRBV7-9 to TRBJ2-2; D gene unclear. CDR3 size: 12 residues. CDR1 and CDR2 (germline): SEHNR, FQNEAQ (reference sequence). The V and J ends lost 8 bases and 11 bases respectively, with 15 bases between them. CDR3 loop: CASVWDTGELFF. The DNA for the CDR3 is TGTGCCAGCGTATGGGATACGGGCGAGCTGTTTTTT.

This clonotype was picked up many times. The rearrangement links TRBV2 to TRBJ1-2, with a possible D match to TRBD1 (6 bases). CDR3 length: 14 amino acids. The germline V gene encodes CDR1 SNHLY and CDR2 FYNNEI. Trimming took 6 bases from V and 8 from J, leaving 19 bases between them. CDR3 residues: CASRPTGTPRGYTF. CDR3 in DNA: TGTGCCAGCAGACCCACCGGGACACCCAGAGGCTACACCTTC.

V and J are TRBV7-2 and TRBJ1-2; D is unresolved. V lost 4 bases and J lost 5, with 8 bases in between. There are 12 residues in the CDR3. Looked up from germline, CDR1 is SGHTA and CDR2 is FQGNSA. The CDR3 region is CASSYDGYGYTF. Written as DNA, the CDR3 is TGTGCCAGCAGCTACGACGGATATGGCTACACCTTC.

V usage is TRBV5-6 and J usage is TRBJ2-3; D perhaps matches TRBD1 (7 bases). The CDR3 has 16 residues. The ends were cut back, 3 bases at V and 4 bases at J, with 18 bases in the middle. Germline values: CDR1 SGHDT, CDR2 YYEEEE. The CDR3: CASSSRDSSLPDTQYF. Written as DNA, the CDR3 is TGTGCCAGCAGCTCGCGGGACAGCTCCTTACCAGATACGCAGTATTTT.

V is TRBV7-3 and J is TRBJ2-1; 10 bases align to TRBD1. Germline lookup yields CDR1 SGHTA and CDR2 FQGTGA. This CDR3 spans 16 amino acids. V lost 3 bases to trimming and J lost 7 bases; unmatched junction nucleotides: 9. The CDR3 DNA reads TGTGCCAGCAGCTTTTGGTCGGGGACAGGGGAGAATGAGCAGTTCTTC. It specifies CASSFWSGTGENEQFF.

This clonotype was seen only a few times. The chain employs TRBV25-1 and TRBJ1-2, with 9 bases identical to TRBD1. This CDR3 is 16 amino acids long. With V trimmed by 4 bases and J by 8 bases, 14 bases remained unmatched. Germline V gene data show CDR1 as MGHDK and CDR2 as SYGVNS. The CDR3 DNA reads as TGTGCCAGCAGTGGACCCTCGGGACAGGGATGGTACGGCTACACCTTC. Translation: CASSGPSGQGWYGYTF.

The chain recombines TRBV2 with TRBJ2-5; D tentatively fits TRBD1 or TRBD2 (5 bases each). The CDR3 has 12 residues. Germline CDR1 SNHLY, CDR2 FYNNEI. V lost 3 bases and J lost 7, with 9 bases in between. The CDR3 loop is CASSDMRGTQYF. The CDR3 DNA reads as TGTGCCAGCAGTGATATGAGGGGGACCCAGTACTTC.

The gene calls are TRBV5-1 and TRBJ2-2, with D perhaps matching TRBD1 or TRBD2 (5 bases each). The germline CDR1 and CDR2 sequences are SGHRS and YFSETQ. The CDR3 totals 16 residues. V was pared by 3 bases and J by 1 base, with 13 bases between. The CDR3 sequence is CASSSDPGGNTGELFF. The CDR3, as DNA: TGCGCCAGCAGCTCAGACCCTGGGGGGAACACCGGGGAGCTGTTTTTT.

Points on this clonotype: A read error may account for a junction end that differs from germline. V gene TRBV19 combines with J gene TRBJ1-3, with 7 nucleotides matching TRBD1. This CDR3 spans 14 amino acids. Germline V lookup: CDR1 LNHDA, CDR2 SQIVND (reference sequence). The CDR3 region is CAGSPTGSGNTMYF. The CDR3 bases are TGTGCCGGTAGTCCGACAGGGTCTGGAAACACCATGTATTTT.

V and J are TRBV10-3 and TRBJ1-1; tentatively, D is TRBD1 (6 bases). The CDR3 sequence is 13 residues long. Germline V gene lookup returns CDR1 ENHRY and CDR2 SYGVKD. Deletions cut 4 bases from V and 6 bases from J, with 12 bases between. The CDR3 nucleotides read TGTGCCATCAGTGTGGACAGCCCCGCTGAAGCTTTCTTT. This encodes CAISVDSPAEAFF.

The chain uses TRBV5-1 and TRBJ2-7, with 10 bases identical to TRBD1. Germline trimming cut 0 bases from V and 2 bases from J; bases unmatched to any gene: 2. Germline assignment: CDR1 SGHRS and CDR2 YFSETQ. CDR3 length: 15 residues. The CDR3 protein is CASSLGGTGAYEQYF. Here the CDR3 DNA reads TGCGCCAGCAGCTTGGGGGGGACAGGGGCCTACGAGCAGTACTTC.

At least ten counts were recorded for this clonotype. Written as DNA, the CDR3 is TGTGCCAGCAGCAAACAGGGGCCAGCCTCCTACGAGCAGTACTTC. Translation gives CASSKQGPASYEQYF. The chain couples TRBV7-2 to TRBJ2-7, with 7 bases aligning to TRBD1. After removal of 5 bases from V and 0 bases from J, the junction contained 7 bases not matched to a gene. CDR1 is SGHTA, CDR2 FQGNSA, per germline. The CDR3 totals 15 residues.

This clonotype has a handful of counts. This chain uses TRBV6-1 with TRBJ1-1; 8 nucleotides line up with TRBD1. Germline V gene sequence: CDR1 MNHNS, CDR2 SASEGT. This CDR3 spans 18 amino acids. Germline trimming cut 7 bases from V and 2 bases from J; bases unmatched to any gene: 18. The CDR3 protein is CASIGNRRTGQANTEAFF. Here the CDR3 DNA reads TGTGCCAGCATTGGGAACCGGCGGACAGGGCAAGCCAACACTGAAGCTTTCTTT.